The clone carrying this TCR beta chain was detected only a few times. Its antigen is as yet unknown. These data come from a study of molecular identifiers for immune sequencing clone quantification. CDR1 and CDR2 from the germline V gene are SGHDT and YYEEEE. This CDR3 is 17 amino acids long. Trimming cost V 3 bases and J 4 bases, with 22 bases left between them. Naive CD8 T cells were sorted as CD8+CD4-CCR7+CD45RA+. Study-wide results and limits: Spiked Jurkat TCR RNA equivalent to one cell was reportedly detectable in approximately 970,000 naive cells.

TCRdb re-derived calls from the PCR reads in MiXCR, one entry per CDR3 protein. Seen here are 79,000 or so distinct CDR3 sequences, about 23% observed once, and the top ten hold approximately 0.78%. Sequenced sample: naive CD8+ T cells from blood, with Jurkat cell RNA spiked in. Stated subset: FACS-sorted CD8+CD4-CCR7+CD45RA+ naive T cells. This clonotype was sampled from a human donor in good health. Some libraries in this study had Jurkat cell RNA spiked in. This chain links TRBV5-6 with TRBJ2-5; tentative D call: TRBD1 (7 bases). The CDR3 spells CASSSPMATGRRETQYF. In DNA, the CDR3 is TGTGCCAGCAGCTCTCCTATGGCGACAGGGAGGAGAGAGACCCAGTACTTC.